The rows below give T cell receptor beta chains drawn from one sample of a study of shared clonotypes between healthy human individuals. Data came from immunoSEQ multiplex PCR; TCRdb stores just in-frame clones and leaves some out. The repertoire includes a few million clones, 85% to 95% of them detected once, and approximately 0.39% sits in the top ten. What was sequenced was naive CD4+ T cells from PBMCs. These receptor sequences come from a man aged 18 to 30 in good health. Some clones in this sample may be carry-over from other donors' samples. CDR3s include the opening cysteine and the closing phenylalanine or tryptophan. A D gene is named only where the DNA matches it firmly. Clone size is stated in some rows and not others, as once, few, many or a class when expanded.

V: TRBV10-2; J: TRBJ1-5; size: .; D: .; DNA: TGCGCCAGCAGTGAACCAGGGATGAATCAGCCCCAGCATTTT; CDR3: CASSEPGMNQPQHF
V: TRBV29-1; J: TRBJ1-3; size: .; D: .; DNA: TGCAGCGTTGTACCGGGGACGGCTGGAAACACCATATATTTT; CDR3: CSVVPGTAGNTIYF
V: TRBV18; J: TRBJ2-5; size: .; D: .; DNA: TGTGCCAGCTCACCCCTGGACAGTGGGGAGACCCAGTACTTC; CDR3: CASSPLDSGETQYF
V: TRBV20-1; J: TRBJ2-5; size: .; D: .; DNA: TGCAGTGCTAGGGTCGGGCAGACCCAGTACTTC; CDR3: CSARVGQTQYF
V: TRBV28; J: TRBJ1-2; size: .; D: TRBD1; DNA: TGTGCCAGCAGTCTCGGACAGGGGGCGAGTGGCTACACCTTC; CDR3: CASSLGQGASGYTF
V: TRBV15; J: TRBJ1-4; size: .; D: TRBD1; DNA: TGTGCCACCAGCCCGGGACAGGGCAGCGGAAAACTGTTTTTT; CDR3: CATSPGQGSGKLFF
V: TRBV19; J: TRBJ1-4; size: .; D: .; DNA: TGTGCCAGTAGTCAACCCTCCAGGGTGCAGGCTAATGAAAAACTGTTTTTT; CDR3: CASSQPSRVQANEKLFF
V: TRBV18; J: TRBJ2-1; size: .; D: TRBD2; DNA: TGTGCCAGCTCACACTACCAGTTGCGGGAGTCGGGAAATGAGCAGTTCTTC; CDR3: CASSHYQLRESGNEQFF
V: TRBV28; J: TRBJ1-4; size: .; D: TRBD1; DNA: TGTGCCAGCAGCCAGGGGGGGGCTAATGAAAAACTGTTTTTT; CDR3: CASSQGGANEKLFF
V: TRBV7-3; J: TRBJ2-1; size: .; D: .; DNA: TGTGCCAGCAGCTTATCGTCTTACAATGAGCAGTTCTTC; CDR3: CASSLSSYNEQFF
V: TRBV18; J: TRBJ2-7; size: once; D: TRBD1; DNA: TGTGCCAGCTCACCCTTCACCGCGGGACAGGGTGGCGACGAGCAGTACTTC; CDR3: CASSPFTAGQGGDEQYF
V: TRBV7-3; J: TRBJ2-2; size: .; D: TRBD1; DNA: TGTGCCAGCAGCTTAACGTCGGGACAGCGTAACACCGGGGAGCTGTTTTTT; CDR3: CASSLTSGQRNTGELFF
V: TRBV18; J: TRBJ2-1; size: .; D: .; DNA: TGTGCCAGCTCGCGACCGTTCAGGGACTCCTACAATGAGCAGTTCTTC; CDR3: CASSRPFRDSYNEQFF
V: TRBV2; J: TRBJ2-2; size: .; D: .; DNA: TGTGCCAGCTCTAAAGGGGGGAGTATCCTTGGGGCCGGGGAGCTGTTTTTT; CDR3: CASSKGGSILGAGELFF
V: TRBV19; J: TRBJ1-5; size: .; D: .; DNA: TGTGCCAGTAGTATCGGGCAGAATAGGGATCAGCCCCAGCATTTT; CDR3: CASSIGQNRDQPQHF
V: TRBV6-1; J: TRBJ2-5; size: .; D: .; DNA: TGTGCCAGCAGTGAAGGGGAGGGGGCCGGGGAAGAGACCCAGTACTTC; CDR3: CASSEGEGAGEETQYF
V: TRBV5-4; J: TRBJ2-7; size: .; D: .; DNA: TGTGCCAGCAGCTCGAACAGCGTATACGAGCAGTACTTC; CDR3: CASSSNSVYEQYF
V: TRBV5-6; J: TRBJ2-3; size: .; D: .; DNA: TGTGCCAGCAGCTTGGAGAGGGGCCTTGCAGATACGCAGTATTTT; CDR3: CASSLERGLADTQYF
V: TRBV30; J: TRBJ2-1; size: once; D: TRBD2; DNA: TGTGCCTGGAGCCCCGGGACTAGCGGGAGACGGTCCTACAATGAGCAGTTCTTC; CDR3: CAWSPGTSGRRSYNEQFF
V: TRBV6-5; J: TRBJ2-2; size: .; D: .; DNA: TGTGCCAGCACGCGGGACCCTAGAACCGGGGAGCTGTTTTTT; CDR3: CASTRDPRTGELFF
V: TRBV21-1; J: TRBJ2-3; size: .; D: .; DNA: TGTGCCAGCAGCAGGGTCGATAACCGCACAGATACGCAGTATTTT; CDR3: CASSRVDNRTDTQYF
V: TRBV7-9; J: TRBJ2-2; size: .; D: TRBD1; DNA: TGTGCCAGCAGCCCCAGGAGTAGAGGGGGCCCCGGGGAGCTGTTTTTT; CDR3: CASSPRSRGGPGELFF
V: TRBV7-2; J: TRBJ2-3; size: .; D: TRBD2; DNA: TGTGCCAGCAGCACGGGACTAGCGGGAACGACAGATACGCAGTATTTT; CDR3: CASSTGLAGTTDTQYF
V: TRBV5-1; J: TRBJ1-5; size: .; D: .; DNA: TGCGCCAGCAGCTTGGTGGGTGCTCAGCCCCAGCATTTT; CDR3: CASSLVGAQPQHF
V: TRBV5-1; J: TRBJ1-5; size: .; D: .; DNA: TGCGCCAGCAGCTTGGGGGGCTATCAGCCCCAGCATTTT; CDR3: CASSLGGYQPQHF
V: TRBV7-3; J: TRBJ2-5; size: .; D: .; DNA: TGTGCCAGCAGCCAGGGTCAAGAGACCCAGTACTTC; CDR3: CASSQGQETQYF
V: TRBV11-2; J: TRBJ2-7; size: .; D: TRBD2; DNA: TGTGCCAGCAGCTCCCCTCCTGGTAGCGGGAGGGCCCGGACCTACGAGCAGTACTTC; CDR3: CASSSPPGSGRARTYEQYF
V: TRBV6-1; J: TRBJ1-4; size: .; D: TRBD1; DNA: TGTGCCAGCAGTGAAAAGAGACAGGGAAGGTCCCATGAAAAACTGTTTTTT; CDR3: CASSEKRQGRSHEKLFF
V: TRBV27; J: TRBJ2-5; size: .; D: .; DNA: TGTGCCAGCAGTTTCAAAGAGACCCAGTACTTC; CDR3: CASSFKETQYF
V: TRBV28; J: TRBJ2-7; size: .; D: TRBD2; DNA: TGTGCCAGCAGTCCCGCCCTGGGGAGGGGATCCTACGAGCAGTACTTC; CDR3: CASSPALGRGSYEQYF
V: TRBV4-2; J: TRBJ2-7; size: .; D: TRBD2; DNA: TGTGCCAGCAGCCTCCGGACTAGCGGTATTTCCTACGAGCAGTACTTC; CDR3: CASSLRTSGISYEQYF
V: TRBV11-2; J: TRBJ2-7; size: .; D: .; DNA: TGTGCCAGCAGCTTAGTTACCCAAGGGGAGCAGTACTTC; CDR3: CASSLVTQGEQYF
V: TRBV27; J: TRBJ1-1; size: .; D: .; DNA: TGTGCCAGCTGGCTACTAGGGGAAACTGAAGCTTTCTTT; CDR3: CASWLLGETEAFF
V: TRBV2; J: TRBJ1-5; size: once; D: TRBD1; DNA: TGTGCCAGCAGTGACCCGGCAGGGGGTAATCAGCCCCAGCATTTT; CDR3: CASSDPAGGNQPQHF
V: TRBV7-8; J: TRBJ1-2; size: .; D: .; DNA: TGTGCCAGCAGCTTAGCCGCGGTTTCGGTTAACTATGGCTACACCTTC; CDR3: CASSLAAVSVNYGYTF
V: TRBV5-4; J: TRBJ2-5; size: .; D: .; DNA: TGTGCCAGCAGCTTGGCCCCGAGCCAACCCCTGTACCAAGAGACCCAGTACTTC; CDR3: CASSLAPSQPLYQETQYF
V: TRBV2; J: TRBJ1-3; size: .; D: .; DNA: TGTGCCAGCAGTGAAGGGGTGGCCTATTGGGGCACCATATATTTT; CDR3: CASSEGVAYWGTIYF
V: TRBV28; J: TRBJ1-3; size: once; D: .; DNA: TGTGCCAGCAGTTTAGCCCAAGGCGGAAACACCATATATTTT; CDR3: CASSLAQGGNTIYF
V: TRBV5-4; J: TRBJ2-1; size: once; D: .; DNA: TGTGCCAGCAGCTCCGGACAGACCTACAATGAGCAGTTCTTC; CDR3: CASSSGQTYNEQFF
V: TRBV29-1; J: TRBJ2-7; size: .; D: .; DNA: TGCAGCGTTGCGGAGATCTACGAGCAGTACTTC; CDR3: CSVAEIYEQYF
V: TRBV5-1; J: TRBJ2-5; size: .; D: .; DNA: TGCGCCAGCAGCTTGCCTACAGGGACCTCGGAGACCCAGTACTTC; CDR3: CASSLPTGTSETQYF
V: TRBV4-3; J: TRBJ1-1; size: .; D: TRBD1; DNA: TGCGCCAGCAGCCAGGGGGACAGGAGGACTGAAGCTTTCTTT; CDR3: CASSQGDRRTEAFF
V: TRBV6-1; J: TRBJ1-6; size: once; D: .; DNA: TGTGCCAGCAGTGAATGGATTACAGCCGTCTATAATTCACCCCTCCACTTT; CDR3: CASSEWITAVYNSPLHF
V: TRBV7-9; J: TRBJ1-2; size: .; D: .; DNA: TGTGCCAGCAGCTTAGGGCGGGTCGTTAACTATGGCTACACCTTC; CDR3: CASSLGRVVNYGYTF
V: TRBV2; J: TRBJ2-7; size: once; D: .; DNA: TGTGCCAGCAGACGGGGTTTGGGGTACGAGCAGTACTTC; CDR3: CASRRGLGYEQYF